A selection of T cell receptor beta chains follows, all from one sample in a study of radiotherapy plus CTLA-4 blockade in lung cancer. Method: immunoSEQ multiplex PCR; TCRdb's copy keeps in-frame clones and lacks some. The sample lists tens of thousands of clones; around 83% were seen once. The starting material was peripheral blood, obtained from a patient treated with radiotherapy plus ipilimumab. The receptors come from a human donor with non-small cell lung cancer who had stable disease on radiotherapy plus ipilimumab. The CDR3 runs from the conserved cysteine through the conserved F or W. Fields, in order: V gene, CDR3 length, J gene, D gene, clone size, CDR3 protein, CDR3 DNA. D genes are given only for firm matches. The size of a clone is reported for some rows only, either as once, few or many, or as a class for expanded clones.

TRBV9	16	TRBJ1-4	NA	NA	CASSVGLPGRGEKLFF	TGTGCCAGCAGCGTAGGTCTCCCTGGCAGGGGTGAAAAACTGTTTTTT
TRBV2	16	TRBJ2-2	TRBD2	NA	CASNPGLAGVTGELFF	TGTGCCAGCAATCCGGGACTAGCGGGAGTTACCGGGGAGCTGTTTTTT
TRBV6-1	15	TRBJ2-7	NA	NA	CASSEQQGRSYEQYF	TGTGCCAGCAGTGAACAGCAGGGGAGATCCTACGAGCAGTACTTC
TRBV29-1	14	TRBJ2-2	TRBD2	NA	CSVETSGNTGELFF	TGCAGCGTTGAAACTAGCGGTAACACCGGGGAGCTGTTTTTT
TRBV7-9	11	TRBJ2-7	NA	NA	CASSRSYEQYF	TGTGCCAGCAGCCGGTCTTACGAGCAGTACTTC
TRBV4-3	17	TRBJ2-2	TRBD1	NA	CASSQGGQGLYTGELFF	TGCGCCAGCAGCCAAGGGGGACAGGGGTTATACACCGGGGAGCTGTTTTTT
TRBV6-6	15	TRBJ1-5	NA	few	CASSYYRASNQPQHF	TGTGCCAGCAGTTACTACAGGGCTAGCAATCAGCCCCAGCATTTT
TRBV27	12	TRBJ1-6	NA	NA	CASSSVNSPLHF	TGTGCCAGCAGTTCAGTCAATTCACCCCTCCACTTT
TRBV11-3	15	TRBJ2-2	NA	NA	CASSLDQGRAGELFF	TGTGCCAGCAGCTTAGATCAAGGGCGGGCCGGGGAGCTGTTTTTT
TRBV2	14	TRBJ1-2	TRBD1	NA	CASIPDRGLYGYTF	TGTGCCAGCATCCCGGACAGGGGGCTTTATGGCTACACCTTC
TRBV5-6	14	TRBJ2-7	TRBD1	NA	CASKPTGGAYEQYF	TGTGCCAGCAAACCGACAGGGGGGGCCTACGAGCAGTACTTC
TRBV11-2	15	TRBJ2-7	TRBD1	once	CASSTYRDRGREQYF	TGTGCCAGCAGCACATACCGGGACAGGGGGCGGGAGCAGTACTTC
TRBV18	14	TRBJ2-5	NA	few	CASSSEGPYGAQYF	TGTGCCAGCTCCTCTGAAGGGCCATACGGGGCCCAGTACTTC
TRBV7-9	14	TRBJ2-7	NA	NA	CASSPGGLSYEQYF	TGTGCCAGCAGCCCGGGGGGCCTCTCCTACGAGCAGTACTTC
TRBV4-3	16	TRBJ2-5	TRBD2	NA	CASSQERTSGLGTQYF	TGCGCCAGCAGCCAAGAGCGGACTAGCGGCCTCGGGACCCAGTACTTC
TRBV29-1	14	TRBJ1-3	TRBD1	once	CSVEGGTGIDTIYF	TGCAGCGTTGAAGGGGGGACAGGGATTGACACCATATATTTT